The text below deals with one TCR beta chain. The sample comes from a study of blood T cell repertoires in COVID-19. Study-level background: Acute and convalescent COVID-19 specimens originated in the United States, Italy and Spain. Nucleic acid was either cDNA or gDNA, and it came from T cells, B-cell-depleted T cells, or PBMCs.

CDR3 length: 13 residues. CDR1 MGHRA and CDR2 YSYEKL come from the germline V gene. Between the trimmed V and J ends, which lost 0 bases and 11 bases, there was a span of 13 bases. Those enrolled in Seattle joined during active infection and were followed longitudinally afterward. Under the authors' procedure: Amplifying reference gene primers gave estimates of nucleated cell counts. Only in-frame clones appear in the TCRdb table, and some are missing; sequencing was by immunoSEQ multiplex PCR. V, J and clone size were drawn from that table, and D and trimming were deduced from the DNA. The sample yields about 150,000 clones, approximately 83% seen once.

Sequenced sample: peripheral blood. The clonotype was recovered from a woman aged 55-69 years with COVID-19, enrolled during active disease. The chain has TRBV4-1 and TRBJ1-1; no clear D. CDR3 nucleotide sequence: TGCGCCAGCAGCCAAGATTTGAGGGCCGATGCTTTCTTT. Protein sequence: CASSQDLRADAFF.